Listed here is a single TCR beta chain. In this sample, this clone turned up a few times. Its antigen remains undetermined. Per-base qualities were not stored, and no clone one base away is much larger. Participants in the prospective study were enrolled through a virtual design, were aged roughly 18 to 95 years, and lived in approximately 25 United States geographic areas. Cohort assignment in the prospective study relied on participant-reported clinical history from a screening survey and a study questionnaire. Recovered participants in ImmuneRACE Cohort 3 were defined by two consecutive negative NP/OP PCR tests, clearance by a healthcare professional, or resolution of symptoms. In the prospective study, whole blood, serum and a nasopharyngeal or oropharyngeal swab were collected from each participant by mobile phlebotomists. Participants in the prospective study had the option to provide additional blood draws and questionnaires over a 2-month period. Before DNA extraction, blood samples from the prospective study were shipped at room temperature or frozen.

These data originate in a study of blood T cell repertoires in COVID-19 (dated by TCRdb to about 2020). Regarding the study in general: The collaborator samples originated in the United States, Italy and Spain and spanned the acute and convalescent phases of COVID-19. The material from the prospective study consisted of cDNA or gDNA derived from T cells, B-cell-depleted T cells, or PBMCs. Deeply sampled blood TCRbeta repertoires from subjects exposed to, actively infected with, or recovered from COVID-19 were included in the dataset. A freely available public database, intended as a resource for researchers studying the immune response to SARS-CoV-2, is where the repertoires were released. The samples were drawn from two sources: the first 160 participants of the ongoing ImmuneRACE study, and 1,254 subjects contributed by 6 global collaborators. The sample metadata nearly always contained a de-identified subject ID, COVID-19 status, age in years and sex. Where available, HLA class I and class II types were obtained from metadata supplied by the sample provider rather than from assay-based typing.

Paper-wide results and their limitations: The amount of clinical and demographic metadata varied by source and participant and was provided uncurated.

The germline ends are 9 bases apart after V is trimmed by 3 bases and J by 4 bases. CDR1 and CDR2 were assigned from the germline V gene (reference sequence) as LNHDA and SQIVND. The CDR3 covers 13 residues, taking in both the cysteine and the phenylalanine. Only the CDR3 DNA stays, 39 bases, in frame from base 1. TCRbeta CDR3 regions were amplified from genomic DNA by means of the immunoSEQ Assay, a bias-controlled multiplex PCR. The paper's data handling went like this. Within the assay, amplification of reference gene primers was used to estimate how many nucleated cells each sample contained. To quantify the absolute abundance of each unique TCRbeta CDR3 rearrangement, sequence reads were collapsed and filtered. For each sample, productive Simpson clonality was calculated as the square root of Simpson's diversity index over productive rearrangements. Drawn from immuneACCESS, this table holds only the in-frame rearrangements with V and J called that TCRdb kept. Clones are partly lost; checked studies trace under half to an unresolved V gene and leave the rest unexplained. V and J calls plus clone size are reproduced from that table; the DNA served to infer D and trimming. Here the sample has 200,000 to 250,000 clones; approximately 90% occur a single time. The ten largest make up 2.5% to 3% of the sample.

The V gene is TRBV19 and the J gene is TRBJ1-2, and the D gene may be TRBD1, 5 bases matching. The sequencing input was PBMCs or T cells enriched from blood (not recorded which). This receptor was taken from a woman aged 25 to 45 who had recovered from COVID-19. The CDR3 protein sequence reads: CASSIAGIYGYTF. The sequenced DNA is TGTGCCAGTAGTATTGCAGGGATCTATGGCTACACCTTC.